This T cell receptor beta chain appears in the sequencing data of a study of OX40 agonist ivuxolimab in advanced cancers. Study context: Three dose-escalation patients had partial responses: one with hepatocellular carcinoma and two with cutaneous melanoma. Study findings and constraints: Average numbers of expanded clones were greater in CD8+ T cells than in CD4+.

On this clone itself: The antigen is undetermined.

Trimming removed 5 bases from V and 1 base from J; junction bases left unmatched: 4. The CDR3 totals 14 residues. Per the germline V gene, CDR1 is WSHSY and CDR2 is SAAADI. Patients were ruled out by autoimmune disease history or systemic immunosuppression. Researchers took blood at baseline, on cycle 4 day 1, and on cycle 7 day 1. The protocol was immunoSEQ multiplex PCR, while the TCRdb copy is restricted to in-frame clones and leaves out a portion. The repertoire holds 40,000 to 55,000 clones, with about 90% as singletons. The rearrangement links TRBV10-2 to TRBJ2-5; TRBD2 matches at 7 bases. The sample here was CD4+ or CD8+ T cells sorted from blood, taken in a trial of the OX40 agonist ivuxolimab. This TCR came from an adult with an advanced solid tumor such as melanoma, head and neck, liver or kidney cancer. The DNA for the CDR3 is TGCGCCAGCAGTTTTACTAGCGTCCAAGAGACCCAGTACTTC. It encodes CASSFTSVQETQYF.